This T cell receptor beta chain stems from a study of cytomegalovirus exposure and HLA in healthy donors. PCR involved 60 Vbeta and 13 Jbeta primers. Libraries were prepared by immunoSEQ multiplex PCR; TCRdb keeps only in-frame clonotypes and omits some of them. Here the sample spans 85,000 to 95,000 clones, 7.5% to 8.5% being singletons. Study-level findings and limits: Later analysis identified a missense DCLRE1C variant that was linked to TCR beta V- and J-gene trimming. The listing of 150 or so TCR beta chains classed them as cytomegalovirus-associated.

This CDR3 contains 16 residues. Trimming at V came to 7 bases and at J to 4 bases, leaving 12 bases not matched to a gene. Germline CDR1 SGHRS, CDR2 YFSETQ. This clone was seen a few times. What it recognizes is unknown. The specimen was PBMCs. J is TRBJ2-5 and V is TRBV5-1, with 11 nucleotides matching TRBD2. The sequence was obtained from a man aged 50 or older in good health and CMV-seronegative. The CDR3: CASPGLADPKAETQYF. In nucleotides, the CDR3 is TGCGCCAGCCCGGGACTAGCGGATCCTAAAGCAGAGACCCAGTACTTC.